The text below deals with one TCR beta chain. The record originates from a study of technical replicates of blood from a handful of donors. Only in-frame clones appear in the TCRdb table, and some are missing; sequencing was by immunoSEQ multiplex PCR. Among tens of thousands of clones listed, around 96% were seen once. Germline CDR1 and CDR2: SGHVS and FQNEAQ. The CDR3 runs 17 residues. Trimming at V came to 6 bases and at J to 0 bases, leaving 12 bases not matched to a gene. This chain links TRBV7-8 with TRBJ1-1; 8 nucleotides align to TRBD1. The sequence was obtained from a human donor in good health. The material sequenced was T cells isolated from PBMCs. CDR3 DNA: TGTGCCAGCAGTTACCCGAACCAGGGGGCCATGAACACTGAAGCTTTCTTT. This codes for CASSYPNQGAMNTEAFF.